A selection of T cell receptor beta chains follows, all from one sample in a study of shared clonotypes between healthy human individuals. Generated by immunoSEQ multiplex PCR, the TCRdb table keeps only in-frame clones and is missing some. The sample has about 2.4 million clones; 93% are singletons. The sample comprised naive CD4+ T cells from PBMCs. All receptors come from a young man in good health. Some clones in this sample may be carry-over from other donors' samples. Each CDR3 is given without its conserved first and last residue.

TRBV11-2	TRBJ1-1	ASSQSHRDRPTEAF
TRBV7-9	TRBJ2-4	ASSPSDPVGY
TRBV29-1	TRBJ1-1	SVVSGYGNTEAF
TRBV30	TRBJ1-2	AWSVLPSQGGDGYT
TRBV30	TRBJ1-6	AWSVAGGSPLH
TRBV30	TRBJ2-2	AWDDQGPTGTGELF
TRBV29-1	TRBJ2-7	SVLEGLRRKEQY
TRBV15	TRBJ2-1	ATSKGHQAGNEQF
TRBV5-4	TRBJ1-6	ASRILGDTLNSPLH
TRBV7-3	TRBJ1-1	ASSLGQGLNTEAF
TRBV4-3	TRBJ2-5	ASSQGQGIQETQY
TRBV10-3	TRBJ1-3	AISVRAGRIDTIY
TRBV28	-	ASSPRQITSYEQY
TRBV6-1	TRBJ1-2	ASLAGIGWGYT
TRBV29-1	TRBJ2-1	SVVRLSSNEQF
TRBV5-1	TRBJ2-3	ASSLVGLSTDTQY
TRBV11-2	TRBJ2-6	ASSRWSGANVLT
TRBV18	TRBJ1-1	ASSDVEAF
TRBV7-9	TRBJ1-1	ASSLLTGDGGETF
TRBV6-1	TRBJ2-3	ASSGLAGDTDTQY
TRBV18	TRBJ1-3	ASSPGQGALNSGNTIY
TRBV25-1	TRBJ2-1	ASRDPFSDEQF
TRBV5-1	TRBJ2-3	ASSLGLPTDTQY
TRBV29-1	TRBJ2-7	SVGDRGTYEQY
TRBV6-5	TRBJ2-7	ASRAGTGTTYEQY
TRBV28	TRBJ1-5	ASSPNTGNQPQH
TRBV30	TRBJ2-1	AWKAGDYNEQF
TRBV7-2	TRBJ2-3	ASGGTLDTDTQY
TRBV5-1	TRBJ2-1	ASSSMTSGTYNEQF
TRBV18	TRBJ1-2	ASSPNRDASGGYT
TRBV9	TRBJ2-1	ASSVVGAPRLPEQF
TRBV5-1	TRBJ2-3	ASSLDKNAGKTDTQY
TRBV18	TRBJ1-4	ASSPRSPGTNEKLF
TRBV2	TRBJ1-2	ASSTEFGYT
TRBV5-1	TRBJ1-5	ASSRGALGGNQPQH
TRBV29-1	TRBJ1-2	SVGGGVKGYT
TRBV27	TRBJ1-5	ASRGGSSGNQPQH
TRBV29-1	TRBJ2-1	SATGLAGVVGEQF
TRBV11-1	TRBJ2-1	ASSSRAITYNEQF
TRBV28	TRBJ1-3	ASSLLDSSGNTIY
TRBV5-5	TRBJ1-1	ASSLRPGQGRTTEAF
TRBV7-2	TRBJ1-2	ASSSRTQSPYGYT
TRBV2	TRBJ2-7	ASRPGQPFEQY
TRBV12-5	TRBJ2-2	ASAIQTGFGTGELF
TRBV28	TRBJ1-2	ASRGEFYGYT
TRBV5-1	TRBJ1-1	ASSRQPGQSMNTEAF
TRBV5-4	TRBJ1-1	ASSLKDKNTEAF
TRBV11-2	TRBJ2-5	ASSSSRQETQY
TRBV7-2	TRBJ2-7	ASSLVRGLYEQY
TRBV5-1	TRBJ2-1	ASSFNVGSYNEQF
TRBV5-4	TRBJ2-7	ASSGRTSGPYEQY
TRBV5-1	TRBJ2-5	ASSLWLAGVQETQY
TRBV5-1	TRBJ1-1	ASSLADQAF
TRBV29-1	TRBJ2-7	SVEKLNRGNEQY